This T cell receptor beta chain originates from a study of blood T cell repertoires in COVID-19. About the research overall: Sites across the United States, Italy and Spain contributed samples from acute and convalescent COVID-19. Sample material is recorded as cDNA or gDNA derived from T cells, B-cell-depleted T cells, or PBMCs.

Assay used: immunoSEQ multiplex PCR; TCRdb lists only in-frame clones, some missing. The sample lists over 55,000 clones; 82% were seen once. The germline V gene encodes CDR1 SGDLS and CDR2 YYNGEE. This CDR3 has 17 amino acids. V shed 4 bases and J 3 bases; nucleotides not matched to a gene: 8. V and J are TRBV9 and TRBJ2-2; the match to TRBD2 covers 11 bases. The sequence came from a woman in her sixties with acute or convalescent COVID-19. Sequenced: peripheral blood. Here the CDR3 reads CASSSRLAGKDTGELFF. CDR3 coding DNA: TGTGCCAGCAGCTCTCGACTAGCGGGGAAGGACACCGGGGAGCTGTTTTTT.